Listed below are T cell receptor beta chains from one sample, sequenced in a study of tumor-infiltrating lymphocytes in localized non-small cell lung cancer. Sequencing used immunoSEQ multiplex PCR; TCRdb keeps in-frame clones, though not all of them. Of around 17,000 clones in the sample, roughly 40% were seen once. The sequencing input was lung tumor tissue. The receptors here all came from a human donor with non-small cell lung cancer. The CDR3 runs from the conserved cysteine through the conserved F or W. The D gene is left open where the match is weak. Clone size is given for some rows only: seen once, a few or many times, or a class if the clone is expanded.

V gene	D gene	clone size	J gene	CDR3 protein	CDR3 DNA
TRBV6-6	NA	NA	TRBJ1-6	CASKTGANSPLHF	TGTGCCAGCAAGACAGGTGCCAATTCACCCCTCCACTTT
TRBV6-1	TRBD1	NA	TRBJ2-7	CASFGQGANEQYF	TGTGCCAGCTTCGGACAGGGGGCTAACGAGCAGTACTTC
TRBV6-5	NA	NA	TRBJ1-5	CASSYSTGYQPQHF	TGTGCCAGCAGTTACTCCACAGGGTATCAGCCCCAGCATTTT
TRBV5-6	NA	NA	TRBJ2-7	CASSLGPTYEQYF	TGTGCCAGCAGCTTGGGACCGACCTACGAGCAGTACTTC
TRBV6-6	NA	NA	TRBJ1-5	CASSYEQGMGNQPQHF	TGTGCCAGCAGTTACGAGCAGGGAATGGGCAATCAGCCCCAGCATTTT
TRBV11-2	NA	few	TRBJ1-5	CASSPDLVGNQPQHF	TGTGCCAGCAGCCCTGACCTGGTTGGCAATCAGCCCCAGCATTTT
TRBV7-2	NA	NA	TRBJ2-2	CASSLDKEIGWNTGELFF	TGTGCCAGCAGCTTAGATAAGGAGATAGGCTGGAACACCGGGGAGCTGTTTTTT
TRBV15	NA	NA	TRBJ2-3	CATSRDGDGRYTDTQYF	TGTGCCACCAGCAGAGATGGGGACGGGCGATACACAGATACGCAGTATTTT
TRBV28	NA	few	TRBJ1-2	CAMGDNYGYTF	TGTGCCATGGGAGACAACTATGGCTACACCTTC
TRBV19	TRBD1	NA	TRBJ1-5	CASNVGTEYQPQHF	TGTGCCAGTAACGTAGGGACAGAGTATCAGCCCCAGCATTTT
TRBV28	TRBD1	NA	TRBJ1-2	CASSFPTGGGYGYTF	TGTGCCAGCAGTTTCCCCACAGGGGGGGGCTATGGCTACACCTTC
TRBV6-5	NA	NA	TRBJ1-1	CACKRDGGNTEAFF	TGTGCCTGTAAACGAGACGGGGGGAACACTGAAGCTTTCTTT
TRBV6-5	NA	NA	TRBJ2-7	CASVSLGYEQYF	TGTGCCAGCGTGAGTCTAGGCTACGAGCAGTACTTC
TRBV28	TRBD1	NA	TRBJ1-2	CASTYGPRGYGYTF	TGTGCCAGCACTTACGGACCCAGGGGGTATGGCTACACCTTC
TRBV7-2	NA	NA	TRBJ1-6	CASSGGGRSSYNSPLHF	TGTGCCAGCAGCGGGGGGGGCAGAAGCTCCTATAATTCACCCCTCCACTTT
TRBV29-1	NA	few	TRBJ1-2	CSVEEQWRGYTF	TGCAGCGTTGAAGAACAGTGGCGGGGCTACACCTTC
TRBV5-1	NA	NA	TRBJ1-6	CASSFMGQGSLQSPLHF	TGCGCCAGCAGCTTTATGGGGCAGGGGAGCTTACAGTCACCCCTCCACTTT
TRBV6-6	NA	few	TRBJ1-4	CASRDRTGSEKLFF	TGTGCCAGCAGAGACCGCACAGGGAGCGAAAAACTGTTTTTT
TRBV27	TRBD1	NA	TRBJ1-2	CASSLSPTGDYGYTF	TGTGCCAGCAGTTTATCCCCGACAGGGGACTATGGCTACACCTTC
TRBV7-9	NA	few	TRBJ1-2	CASSSETGRGYTF	TGTGCCAGCAGCTCAGAAACAGGACGCGGCTACACCTTC